What follows are 28 T cell receptor beta chains derived from one specimen sequenced in a study of blood T cells in healthy people across ages. The authors ran a second PCR of 7 to 11 cycles using a sample-barcoded 5' primer and a J-beta primer mix. TCRdb reprocessed the 5' RACE reads with MiXCR, giving one entry per CDR3 protein. Of about 720,000 distinct CDR3 sequences in the sample, 22% were seen once. Input material: blood. These receptors were collected from a man aged 70-80 years in good health.

This clonotype appeared a few times. The chain links TRBV18 to TRBJ1-6; D is ambiguous. The V end was cut by 2 bases, the J end by 7 bases, with 12 bases between. In germline, CDR1 is KGHSH, CDR2 LQKENI. The CDR3 has 15 amino acids. DNA for the CDR3: TGTGCCAGCTCACCAACAGCCTCGCGGAATTCACCCCTCCACTTT. It yields the protein CASSPTASRNSPLHF.

The chain uses TRBV19 and TRBJ1-2, with 7 positions matching TRBD1. Looked up from germline, CDR1 is LNHDA and CDR2 is SQIVND (reference sequence). The V and J ends lost 3 bases and 4 bases, in that order; junction bases with no gene match: 8. The CDR3 sequence is 15 residues long. DNA for the CDR3: TGTGCCAGTAGTATTCCCGGGACAGCCTTCTATGGCTACACCTTC. As protein: CASSIPGTAFYGYTF.

This clonotype came up a few times. The rearrangement uses TRBV7-2 and TRBJ2-3; D remains unclear. V gave up 0 bases and J gave up 7 bases, with 5 bases separating them. CDR3 length: 12 residues. Germline V gives CDR1 SGHTA, CDR2 FQGNSA. The CDR3 region is CASSLALYTQYF. In DNA form, the CDR3 reads TGTGCCAGCAGCTTAGCGCTGTATACGCAGTATTTT.

V and J are TRBV5-1 and TRBJ2-7; D is ambiguous. CDR3 size: 11 residues. Trimming took 0 bases from V and 7 from J, leaving 5 bases between them. Germline V gene data show CDR1 as SGHRS and CDR2 as YFSETQ. CDR3 nucleotides: TGCGCCAGCAGCTTGGAACAAGAGCAGTACGTC. Translated, it gives CASSLEQEQYV.

The chain recombines TRBV12-3 or TRBV12-4 with TRBJ1-2; tentatively, D is TRBD1 (6 bases). Trimming cost V 7 bases and J 7 bases, with 13 bases left between them. The CDR3 is made up of 12 amino acids. The DNA for the CDR3 is TGTGCCAGCAATCAAGGGGGTTTTGGCTACACCTTC. Translating it yields CASNQGGFGYTF.

The chain couples TRBV20-1 to TRBJ1-1; D might be TRBD1 (6 bases). This CDR3 region has 14 residues. CDR1 is DFQATT and CDR2 is SNEGSKA in the germline V gene (reference sequence). Trimming shortened V by 5 bases and J by 1 base, and 14 bases separated the two germline ends. The CDR3, as DNA: TGCAGTGCTTTTGCGTCAGGGGAGAACACTGAAGCTTTCTTT. Encoded protein: CSAFASGENTEAFF.

The V call is TRBV4-1, the J call TRBJ2-3; D may be TRBD2 (6 bases). The germline V and J ends were trimmed by 1 base and 3 bases, with 14 bases remaining between them. Germline CDR1 reads MGHRA; CDR2 reads YSYEKL. CDR3 length equals 16 residues. Written as DNA, the CDR3 is TGCGCCAGCAGCCAAGCCCCAATCGGGAGAACAGATACGCAGTATTTT. Translating gives CASSQAPIGRTDTQYF.

Details on this clonotype: No conserved phenylalanine or tryptophan ends this CDR3, so it is likely a read error. This chain links TRBV4-3 with TRBJ2-3; D ambiguous. Trimming stripped 0 bases from V and 4 bases from J, with 11 bases between. Looked up from germline, CDR1 is LGHNA and CDR2 is YSLEER. This CDR3 comprises 15 residues. CDR3 nucleotide sequence: TGCGCCAGCAGCCAAGATGCCAGCAGAGCAGATACGCAGTATCTT. Protein sequence: CASSQDASRADTQYL.

This clonotype has only a few counts. V usage is TRBV10-3 and J usage is TRBJ2-7, with 9 positions matching TRBD1. The J call may be in error: the DNA end matches TRBJ2-1 better. Per the germline V gene, CDR1 is ENHRY and CDR2 is SYGVKD. This CDR3 has 14 amino acids. In DNA form, the CDR3 reads TGTGCCATCAGGCCGGGACAGGGTGTTAATGAGCAGTTCTTC. It yields the protein CAIRPGQGVNEQFF.

V gene TRBV12-3 or TRBV12-4 combines with J gene TRBJ1-5; D is possibly TRBD1 (6 bases). The germline V and J ends were trimmed by 5 bases and 0 bases, with 17 bases remaining between them. This CDR3 is 17 amino acids long. The CDR3 is CASSPLGQIYSNQPQHF. Here the CDR3 DNA reads TGTGCCAGCAGTCCACTAGGACAGATTTATAGCAATCAGCCCCAGCATTTT.

The rearrangement joins TRBV29-1 to TRBJ2-1, with 8 bases that match TRBD2. The trim removed 5 bases at V and 8 bases at J, leaving 5 bases unmatched. CDR3 length: 12 residues. Germline values: CDR1 SQVTM, CDR2 ANQGSEA. The CDR3 DNA reads TGCAGCGTTTCGGGAGGGGTCGATGAGCAGTTCTTC. Translated: CSVSGGVDEQFF.

CDR3 sequence: CASSTRGPGEKLFF. In DNA, the CDR3 is TGTGCCAGCAGTACCAGGGGGCCTGGTGAAAAACTGTTTTTT. The chain has TRBV6-6 and TRBJ1-4; TRBD1 agrees at 8 bases. The CDR3 length is 14 residues. The V gene end was trimmed by 5 bases and the J gene end by 7 bases; junction bases not matched to a gene: 6. Per germline, CDR1 MNHNY and CDR2 SVGAGI (reference sequence).

The chain joins TRBV5-1 to TRBJ1-2; D is unresolved. There are 14 residues in the CDR3. Germline V gives CDR1 SGHRS, CDR2 YFSETQ. The ends were cut back, 0 bases at V and 5 bases at J, with 11 bases in the middle. The CDR3 DNA is TGCGCCAGCAGCTTGGGGGTGGACCTTTATGGCTACACCTTC. It encodes CASSLGVDLYGYTF.

The CDR3, as DNA: TGCAGTGCTGACGGGGGCACAGATACGCAGTATTTT. It is translated as CSADGGTDTQYF. The chain carries TRBV20-1 and TRBJ2-3, with D tentatively TRBD2 (5 bases). Germline-derived CDR1 and CDR2 are DFQATT and SNEGSKA (reference sequence). V lost 5 bases and J 1 base, leaving 7 bases between the germline ends. The CDR3 contains 12 residues.

The V gene is TRBV11-2, the J gene TRBJ1-1; tentative D call: TRBD1 (6 bases). Germline values: CDR1 SGHAT, CDR2 FQNNGV. The CDR3 contains 15 residues. V lost 4 bases to trimming and J lost 2 bases, with 14 bases between them. CDR3 residues: CASSWSGGGNTEAFF. CDR3 nucleotide sequence: TGTGCCAGCAGCTGGAGTGGGGGCGGAAACACTGAAGCTTTCTTT. Variable domain in full (rest from reference TRBV11-2 and TRBJ1-1): EAGVAQSPRYKIIEKRQSVAFWCNPISGHATLYWYQQILGQGPKLLIQFQNNGVVDDSQLPKDRFSAERLKGVDSTLKIQPAKLEDSAVYLCASSWSGGGNTEAFFGQGTRLTVV.

This clonotype occurred a few times. The CDR3 DNA reads as TGTGCCAGCAGCTTAGCGAGGTCCAACGAGCAGTACGTC. Translated, it gives CASSLARSNEQYV. This chain joins TRBV7-9 and TRBJ2-7, with unresolved D. The germline V gene encodes CDR1 SEHNR and CDR2 FQNEAQ (reference sequence). Between the trimmed V and J ends, which lost 0 bases and 5 bases, there was a span of 8 bases. This CDR3 contains 13 residues.

This clonotype was observed a few times. The chain has TRBV7-9 and TRBJ2-1; D is unclear. V dropped 5 bases and J dropped 0 bases, with 11 bases sitting between them. There are 15 residues in the CDR3. Germline V lookup: CDR1 SEHNR, CDR2 FQNEAQ (reference sequence). CDR3 coding DNA: TGTGCCAGCAGCCTTCGCGAAAACTCCTACAATGAGCAGTTCTTC. This translates into CASSLRENSYNEQFF. The entire variable domain, with the rest obtained from reference TRBV7-9 and TRBJ2-1, is as follows: DTGVSQNPRHKITKRGQNVTFRCDPISEHNRLYWYRQTLGQGPEFLTYFQNEAQLEKSRLLSDRFSAERPKGSFSTLEIQRTEQGDSAMYLCASSLRENSYNEQFFGPGTRLTVL.

The V call is TRBV20-1, the J call TRBJ2-1; a weak D match, TRBD2 (5 bases). The CDR3 contains 15 residues. Germline V gene lookup returns CDR1 DFQATT and CDR2 SNEGSKA (reference sequence). Trimming shortened V by 7 bases and J by 1 base, and 17 bases separated the two germline ends. The CDR3 DNA reads TGCAGTGTCAGAGATAAACGGGGATCCTACAATGAGCAGTTCTTC. This sequence encodes CSVRDKRGSYNEQFF.

This clonotype has only a few counts. The chain joins TRBV29-1 to TRBJ2-1; D may be TRBD1 (5 bases). The CDR3 is made up of 12 amino acids. CDR1 SQVTM and CDR2 ANQGSEA come from the germline V gene. V shed 3 bases and J shed 5 bases, with 8 bases lying between them. The CDR3 DNA sequence: TGCAGCGTTGAGGACAATAACAATGAGCAGTTCTTC. Protein sequence: CSVEDNNNEQFF.

V and J are TRBV29-1 and TRBJ2-7; D gene ambiguous. V gave up 0 bases and J gave up 3 bases, with 9 bases separating them. Germline CDR1 is SQVTM and CDR2 is ANQGSEA. The CDR3 has 13 amino acids. The CDR3 loop reads CSVEEQLNYEQYF. CDR3 nucleotides: TGCAGCGTTGAAGAACAGCTTAACTACGAGCAGTACTTC.

This chain uses TRBV18 with TRBJ2-4, with D possibly matching TRBD1 (6 bases). Per germline, CDR1 KGHSH and CDR2 LQKENI. V dropped 3 bases and J dropped 0 bases, with 15 bases sitting between them. The CDR3 length is 17 residues. The CDR3 spells CASSPDRIPLAKNIQYF. CDR3 bases: TGTGCCAGCTCACCGGACAGAATCCCTCTAGCCAAAAACATTCAGTACTTC. The variable domain in full, with the rest retrieved from reference TRBV18 and TRBJ2-4, is NAGVMQNPRHLVRRRGQEARLRCSPMKGHSHVYWYRQLPEEGLKFMVYLQKENIIDESGMPKERFSAEFPKEGPSILRIQQVVRGDSAAYFCASSPDRIPLAKNIQYFGAGTRLSVL.

This clonotype was picked up a small number of times. A junction end diverges from the germline sequence, so it may reflect a read error. This chain links TRBV5-1 with TRBJ2-3; 8 nucleotides match TRBD2. This CDR3 has 15 amino acids. Germline CDR1 is SGHRS and CDR2 is YFSETQ. The CDR3 bases are TGCGCCAGCAGCCCACGGGCGGGGGGCACAGGTACGCAGTATTTT. It yields the protein CASSPRAGGTGTQYF.

The gene calls are TRBV7-2 and TRBJ1-2; D remains unclear. In germline, CDR1 is SGHTA, CDR2 FQGNSA. This CDR3 has 15 residues. Trimming removed 1 base at V and 3 bases at J, with 12 bases between. The DNA of the CDR3 is TGTGCCAGCAGCTTAGATTGGGGTTCGGACTATGGCTACACCTTC. Residues: CASSLDWGSDYGYTF.

The V gene is TRBV10-3, the J gene TRBJ1-2; a weak D match, TRBD1 (6 bases). From germline, CDR1 is ENHRY and CDR2 SYGVKD. This CDR3 region has 13 residues. V was pared by 7 bases and J by 5 bases, with 14 bases between. CDR3 bases: TGTGCCATCACCGGACAGATCGGGTATGGCTACACCTTC. Protein sequence: CAITGQIGYGYTF.

This clonotype was counted between two and nine times. The rearrangement joins TRBV10-3 to TRBJ1-2, with a tentative D call TRBD1 (5 bases). V was trimmed by 8 bases and J by 6 bases, leaving 19 bases between them. Germline lookup yields CDR1 ENHRY and CDR2 SYGVKD. The CDR3 loop spans 14 amino acids. The CDR3 bases are TGTGCCATCCGCGGGGGTTTAGGGACGGATGGCTACACCTTC. Residues: CAIRGGLGTDGYTF.

This clonotype occurred a few times. The CDR3 coding sequence is TGTGCCAGCAGCGCGAGCGGGGGGCCCTACAATGAGCAGTTCTTC. Translating it yields CASSASGGPYNEQFF. The rearrangement links TRBV6-4 to TRBJ2-1; 9 bases are shared with TRBD2. The V gene's germline CDR1 is MRHNA and CDR2 SNTAGT. This CDR3 region has 15 residues. Trimming cost V 6 bases and J 2 bases; bases outside gene matches: 5.

This chain uses TRBV20-1 with TRBJ2-3, with D perhaps matching TRBD1 (6 bases). TRBJ1-5 explains the end of the DNA better; the J call may be wrong. Germline V gene lookup returns CDR1 DFQATT and CDR2 SNEGSKA (reference sequence). The CDR3 consists of 13 residues. The CDR3 spells CSALAGGTDTQHF. As DNA, the CDR3 is TGCAGTGCTCTAGCGGGGGGCACAGATACGCAGCATTTT.

There are a few counts of this clonotype. The rearrangement joins TRBV5-1 to TRBJ2-3; 7 bases match TRBD2. CDR1 and CDR2 (germline): SGHRS, YFSETQ. V shed 1 base and J 2 bases; nucleotides not matched to a gene: 7. The CDR3 loop spans 16 amino acids. The CDR3 DNA sequence: TGCGCCAGCAGCTTGTTTGGGGGGGGTGACACAGATACGCAGTATTTT. Its protein product is CASSLFGGGDTDTQYF.